This T cell receptor beta chain emerged from a study of blood T cell repertoires in COVID-19. As for the study in general: Samples representing acute and convalescent COVID-19 were sourced from the United States, Italy and Spain.

The method was immunoSEQ multiplex PCR; TCRdb's version includes in-frame clones alone and lacks a portion of them. The repertoire consists of 150,000 to 160,000 clones, with roughly 88% occurring once and the leading ten covering more than 7.5%. Trimming removed 7 bases from V and 5 bases from J, with 12 bases in between. Germline CDR1 reads MDHEN; CDR2 reads SYDVKM. The CDR3 consists of 14 residues. This TCR derives from a woman aged 45-65 years with acute or convalescent COVID-19. Sequencing used peripheral blood. J is TRBJ1-6 and V is TRBV28; D is uncertain. CDR3 DNA: TGTGCCAGCATTCAGCGGGTTAATAATTCACCCCTCCACTTT. This encodes CASIQRVNNSPLHF.